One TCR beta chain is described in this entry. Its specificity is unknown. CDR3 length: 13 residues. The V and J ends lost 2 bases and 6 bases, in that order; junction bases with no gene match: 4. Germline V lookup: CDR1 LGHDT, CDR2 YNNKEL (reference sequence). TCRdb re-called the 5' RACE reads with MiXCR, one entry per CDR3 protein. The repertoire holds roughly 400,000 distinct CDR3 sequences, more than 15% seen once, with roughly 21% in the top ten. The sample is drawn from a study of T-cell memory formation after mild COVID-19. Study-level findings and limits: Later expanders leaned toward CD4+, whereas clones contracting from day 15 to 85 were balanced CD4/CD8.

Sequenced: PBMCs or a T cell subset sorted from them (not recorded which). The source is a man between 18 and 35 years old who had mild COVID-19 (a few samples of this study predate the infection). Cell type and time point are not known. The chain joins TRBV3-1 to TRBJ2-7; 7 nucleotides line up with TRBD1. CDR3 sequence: CASSQSTGTEQYF. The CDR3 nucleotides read TGTGCCAGCAGCCAATCGACAGGGACCGAGCAGTACTTC.